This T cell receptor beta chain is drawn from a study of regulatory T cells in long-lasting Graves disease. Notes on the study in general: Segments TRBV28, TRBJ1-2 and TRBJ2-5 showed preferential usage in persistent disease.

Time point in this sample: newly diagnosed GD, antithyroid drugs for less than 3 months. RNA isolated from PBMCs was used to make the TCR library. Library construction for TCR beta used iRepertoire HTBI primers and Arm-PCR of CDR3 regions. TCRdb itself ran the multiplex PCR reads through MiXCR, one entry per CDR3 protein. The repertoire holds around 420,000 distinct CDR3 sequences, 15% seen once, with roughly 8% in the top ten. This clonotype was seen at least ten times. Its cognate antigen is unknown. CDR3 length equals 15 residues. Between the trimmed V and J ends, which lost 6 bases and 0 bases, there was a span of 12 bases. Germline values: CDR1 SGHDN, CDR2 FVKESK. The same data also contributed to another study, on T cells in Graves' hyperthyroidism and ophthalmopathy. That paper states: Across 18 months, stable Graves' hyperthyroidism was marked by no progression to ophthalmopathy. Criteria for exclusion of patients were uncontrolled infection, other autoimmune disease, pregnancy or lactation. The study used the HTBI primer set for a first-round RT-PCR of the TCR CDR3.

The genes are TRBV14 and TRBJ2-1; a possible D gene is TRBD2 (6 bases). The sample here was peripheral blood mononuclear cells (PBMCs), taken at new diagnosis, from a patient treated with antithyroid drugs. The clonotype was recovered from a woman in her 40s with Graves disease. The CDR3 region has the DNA TGTGCCAGCAGTCTCCTAGCGACCTCCTACAATGAGCAGTTCTTC. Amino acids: CASSLLATSYNEQFF. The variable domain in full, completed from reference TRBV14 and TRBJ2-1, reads EAGVTQFPSHSVIEKGQTVTLRCDPISGHDNLYWYRRVMGKEIKFLLHFVKESKQDESGMPNNRFLAERTGGTYSTLKVQPAELEDSGVYFCASSLLATSYNEQFFGPGTRLTVL.